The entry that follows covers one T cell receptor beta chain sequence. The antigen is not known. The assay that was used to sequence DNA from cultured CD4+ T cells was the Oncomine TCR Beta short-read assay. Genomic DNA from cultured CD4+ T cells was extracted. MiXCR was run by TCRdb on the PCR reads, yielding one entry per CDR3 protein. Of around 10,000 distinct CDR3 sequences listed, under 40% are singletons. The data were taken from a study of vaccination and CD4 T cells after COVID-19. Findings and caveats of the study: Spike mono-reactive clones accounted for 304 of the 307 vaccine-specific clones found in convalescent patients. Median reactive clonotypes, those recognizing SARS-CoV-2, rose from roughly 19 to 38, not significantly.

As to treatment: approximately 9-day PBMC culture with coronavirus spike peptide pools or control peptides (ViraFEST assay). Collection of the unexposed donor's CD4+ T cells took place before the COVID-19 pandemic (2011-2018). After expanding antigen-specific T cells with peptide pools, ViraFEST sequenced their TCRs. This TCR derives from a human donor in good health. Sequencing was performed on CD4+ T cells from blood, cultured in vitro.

The DNA for the CDR3 is TGTGCCAGCAGCTTATGGCCAGAGACCTACGAGCAGTACTTC. Protein product: CASSLWPETYEQYF. The genes are TRBV7-6 and TRBJ2-7, with D unclear. The CDR3 extends over 14 amino acids. Germline V CDR1 and CDR2: SGHVS, FNYEAQ. V gave up 2 bases and J gave up 2 bases, with 10 bases separating them.